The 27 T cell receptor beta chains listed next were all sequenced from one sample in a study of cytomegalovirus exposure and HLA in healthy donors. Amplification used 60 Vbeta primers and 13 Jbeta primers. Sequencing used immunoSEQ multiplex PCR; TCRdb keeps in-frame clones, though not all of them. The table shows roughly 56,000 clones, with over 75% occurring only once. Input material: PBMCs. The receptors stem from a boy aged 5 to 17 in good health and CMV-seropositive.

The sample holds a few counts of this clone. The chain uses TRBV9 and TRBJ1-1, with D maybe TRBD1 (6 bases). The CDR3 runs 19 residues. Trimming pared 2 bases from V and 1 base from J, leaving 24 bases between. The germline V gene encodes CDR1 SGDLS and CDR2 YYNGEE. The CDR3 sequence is CASSVSGATSKGSNTEAFF. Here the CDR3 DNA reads TGTGCCAGCAGCGTTTCAGGGGCAACCTCGAAGGGGTCGAACACTGAAGCTTTCTTT. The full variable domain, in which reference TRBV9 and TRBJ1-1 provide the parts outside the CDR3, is DSGVTQTPKHLITATGQRVTLRCSPRSGDLSVYWYQQSLDQGLQFLIQYYNGEERAKGNILERFSAQQFPDLHSELNLSSLELGDSALYFCASSVSGATSKGSNTEAFFGQGTRLTVV.

This CDR3 reads CASSLYYAAENEQYF. The CDR3 DNA reads TGCGCCAGCAGCCTCTACTATGCGGCGGAGAACGAGCAGTACTTC. This chain uses TRBV5-1 with TRBJ2-7, with D unclear. V shed 4 bases and J shed 5 bases, with 19 bases lying between them. The CDR3 consists of 15 residues. In germline, CDR1 is SGHRS, CDR2 YFSETQ.

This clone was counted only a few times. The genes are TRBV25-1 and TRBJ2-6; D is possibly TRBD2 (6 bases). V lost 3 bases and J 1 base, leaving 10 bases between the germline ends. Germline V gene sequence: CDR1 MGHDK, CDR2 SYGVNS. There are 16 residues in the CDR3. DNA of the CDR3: TGTGCCAGCAGTGAGGGAAGCGGGTCTGGGGCCAACGTCCTGACTTTC. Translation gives CASSEGSGSGANVLTF.

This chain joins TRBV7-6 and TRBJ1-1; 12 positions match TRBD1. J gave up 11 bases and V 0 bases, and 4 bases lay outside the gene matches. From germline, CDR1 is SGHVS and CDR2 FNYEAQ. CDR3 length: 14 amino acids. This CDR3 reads CASSLARDRGLAFF. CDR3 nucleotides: TGTGCCAGCAGCTTAGCGCGGGACAGGGGGCTGGCTTTCTTT.

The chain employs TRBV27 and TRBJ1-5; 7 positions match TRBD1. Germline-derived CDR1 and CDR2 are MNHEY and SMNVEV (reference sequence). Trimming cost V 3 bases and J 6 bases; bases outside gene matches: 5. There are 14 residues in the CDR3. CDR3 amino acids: CASSLLGGTQPQHF. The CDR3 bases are TGTGCCAGCAGTTTGTTAGGGGGCACTCAGCCCCAGCATTTT.

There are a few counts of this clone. The CDR3 DNA sequence: TGTGCCAGCAGGACGTCCCGGGACAGGATGGGAAAACTGTTTTTT. Protein: CASRTSRDRMGKLFF. The rearrangement uses TRBV6-1 and TRBJ1-4, with 8 nucleotides matching TRBD1. The CDR3 contains 15 residues. J lost 10 bases, V lost 6 bases, and 13 bases had no gene match. Germline assignment: CDR1 MNHNS and CDR2 SASEGT.

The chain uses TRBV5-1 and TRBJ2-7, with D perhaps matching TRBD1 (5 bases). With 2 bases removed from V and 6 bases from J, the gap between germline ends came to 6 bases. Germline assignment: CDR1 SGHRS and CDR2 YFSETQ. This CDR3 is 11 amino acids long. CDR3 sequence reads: CASSFGAEQYF. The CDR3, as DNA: TGCGCCAGCAGCTTTGGGGCCGAGCAGTACTTC. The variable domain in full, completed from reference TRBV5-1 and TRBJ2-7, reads KAGVTQTPRYLIKTRGQQVTLSCSPISGHRSVSWYQQTPGQGLQFLFEYFSETQRNKGNFPGRFSGRQFSNSRSEMNVSTLELGDSALYLCASSFGAEQYFGPGTRLTVT.

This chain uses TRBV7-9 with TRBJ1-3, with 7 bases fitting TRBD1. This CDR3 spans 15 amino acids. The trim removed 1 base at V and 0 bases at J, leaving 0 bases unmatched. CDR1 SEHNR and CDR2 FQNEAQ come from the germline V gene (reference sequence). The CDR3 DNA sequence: TGTGCCAGCAGCTTAGGACAGGGCTCTGGAAACACCATATATTTT. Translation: CASSLGQGSGNTIYF.

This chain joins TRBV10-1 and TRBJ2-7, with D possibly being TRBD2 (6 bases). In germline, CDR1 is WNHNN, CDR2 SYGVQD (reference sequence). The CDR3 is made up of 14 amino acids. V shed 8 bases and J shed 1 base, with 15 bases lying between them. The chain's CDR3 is CASGHRGRSYEQYF. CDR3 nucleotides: TGCGCCAGCGGGCATAGAGGGAGGTCCTACGAGCAGTACTTC.

The CDR3: CASSFLGAHNSPLHF. DNA for the CDR3: TGTGCCAGCAGCTTCCTAGGGGCCCATAATTCACCCCTCCACTTT. V is TRBV11-2 and J is TRBJ1-6; maybe TRBD1 (5 bases). The CDR3 totals 15 residues. Germline V CDR1 and CDR2: SGHAT, FQNNGV. Trimming pared 3 bases from V and 5 bases from J, leaving 11 bases between.

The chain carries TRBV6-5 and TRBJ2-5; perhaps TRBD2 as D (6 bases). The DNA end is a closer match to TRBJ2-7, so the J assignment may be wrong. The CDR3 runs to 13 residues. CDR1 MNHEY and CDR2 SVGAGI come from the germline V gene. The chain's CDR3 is CASSYTGVYEQYF. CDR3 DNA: TGTGCCAGCAGTTACACGGGGGTGTACGAGCAGTACTTC.

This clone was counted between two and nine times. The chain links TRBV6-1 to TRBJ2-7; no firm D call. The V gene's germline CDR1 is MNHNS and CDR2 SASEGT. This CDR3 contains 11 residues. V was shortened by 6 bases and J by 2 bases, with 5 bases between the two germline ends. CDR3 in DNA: TGTGCCAGCAGCCTTACCTACGAGCAGTACTTC. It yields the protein CASSLTYEQYF.

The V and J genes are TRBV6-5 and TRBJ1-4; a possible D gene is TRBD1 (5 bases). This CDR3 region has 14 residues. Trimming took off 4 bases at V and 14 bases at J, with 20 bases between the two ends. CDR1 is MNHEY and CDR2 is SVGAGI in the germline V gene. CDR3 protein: CASSSRGNPGELFF. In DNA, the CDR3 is TGTGCCAGCAGTTCAAGGGGAAACCCGGGTGAGCTGTTTTTT.

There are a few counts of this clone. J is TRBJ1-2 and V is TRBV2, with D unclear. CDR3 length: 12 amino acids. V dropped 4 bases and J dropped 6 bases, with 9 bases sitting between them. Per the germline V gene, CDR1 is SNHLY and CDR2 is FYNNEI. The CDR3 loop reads CASSVRGNGYTF. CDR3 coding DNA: TGTGCCAGCAGTGTGCGGGGAAATGGCTACACCTTC. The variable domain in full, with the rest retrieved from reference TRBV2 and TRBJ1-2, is EPEVTQTPSHQVTQMGQEVILRCVPISNHLYFYWYRQILGQKVEFLVSFYNNEISEKSEIFDDQFSVERPDGSNFTLKIRSTKLEDSAMYFCASSVRGNGYTFGSGTRLTVV.

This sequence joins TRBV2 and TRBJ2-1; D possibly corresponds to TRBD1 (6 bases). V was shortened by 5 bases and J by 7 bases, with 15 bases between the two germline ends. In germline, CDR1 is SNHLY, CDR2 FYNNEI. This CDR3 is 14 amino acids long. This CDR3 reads CASSRRGELNEQFF. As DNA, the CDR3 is TGTGCCAGCAGTCGCAGGGGAGAATTAAATGAGCAGTTCTTC. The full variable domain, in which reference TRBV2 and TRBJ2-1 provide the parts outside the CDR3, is EPEVTQTPSHQVTQMGQEVILRCVPISNHLYFYWYRQILGQKVEFLVSFYNNEISEKSEIFDDQFSVERPDGSNFTLKIRSTKLEDSAMYFCASSRRGELNEQFFGPGTRLTVL.

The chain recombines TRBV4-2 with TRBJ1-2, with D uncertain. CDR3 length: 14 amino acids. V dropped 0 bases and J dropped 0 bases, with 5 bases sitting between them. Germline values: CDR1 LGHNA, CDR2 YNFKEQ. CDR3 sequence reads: CASSQDGANYGYTF. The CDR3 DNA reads TGTGCCAGCAGCCAAGACGGTGCTAACTATGGCTACACCTTC.

The DNA of the CDR3 is TGTGCCAGCAGTTCTACCACGGAGGCCCAGCATTTT. It is translated as CASSSTTEAQHF. The V gene is TRBV6-5, the J gene TRBJ1-5, with D uncertain. The CDR3 sequence is 12 residues long. The V gene's germline CDR1 is MNHEY and CDR2 SVGAGI. Trimming left V 4 bases short and J 11 bases short, with 12 bases between.

The CDR3 DNA reads TGTGCCAGCTTCTCAGGGACCGGGGAGCTGTTTTTT. It encodes CASFSGTGELFF. The chain couples TRBV7-6 to TRBJ2-2; perhaps TRBD1 as D (5 bases). CDR1 and CDR2 (germline): SGHVS, FNYEAQ. V lost 8 bases and J 5 bases, leaving 9 bases between the germline ends. This CDR3 is built from 12 residues.

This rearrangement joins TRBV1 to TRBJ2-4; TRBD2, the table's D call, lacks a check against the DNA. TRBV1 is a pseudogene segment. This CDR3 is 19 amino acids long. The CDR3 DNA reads TGCACCAGCAGCCAAGATCGGGTGGGAGGGGTGAGCCCAGGAAACATTCAGTACTTC. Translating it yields CTSSQDRVGGVSPGNIQYF.

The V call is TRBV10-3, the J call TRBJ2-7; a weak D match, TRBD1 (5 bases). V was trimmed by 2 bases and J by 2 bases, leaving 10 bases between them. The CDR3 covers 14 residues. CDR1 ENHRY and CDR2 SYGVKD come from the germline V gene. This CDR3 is CAISEGQGPYEQYF. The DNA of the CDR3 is TGTGCCATCAGTGAGGGGCAGGGCCCCTACGAGCAGTACTTC.

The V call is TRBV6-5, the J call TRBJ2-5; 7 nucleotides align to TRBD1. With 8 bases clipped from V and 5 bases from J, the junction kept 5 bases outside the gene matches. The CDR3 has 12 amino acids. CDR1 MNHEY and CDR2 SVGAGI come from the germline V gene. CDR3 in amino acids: CASQTGIETQYF. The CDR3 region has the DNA TGTGCCAGCCAGACAGGGATCGAGACCCAGTACTTC.

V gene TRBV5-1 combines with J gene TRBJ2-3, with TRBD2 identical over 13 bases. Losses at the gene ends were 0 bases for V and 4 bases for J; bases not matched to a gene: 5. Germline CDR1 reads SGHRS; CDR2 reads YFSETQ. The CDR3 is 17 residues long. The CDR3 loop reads CASSLGTSGGRSDTQYF. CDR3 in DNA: TGCGCCAGCAGCTTGGGGACTAGCGGGGGCCGTTCAGATACGCAGTATTTT.

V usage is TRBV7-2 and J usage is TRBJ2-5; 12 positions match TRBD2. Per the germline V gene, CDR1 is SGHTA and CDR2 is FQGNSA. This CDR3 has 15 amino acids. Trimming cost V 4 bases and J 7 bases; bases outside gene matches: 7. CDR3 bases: TGTGCCAGCAGCTCTAGCGGGGGGGCCGAAGGGACCCAGTACTTC. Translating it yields CASSSSGGAEGTQYF. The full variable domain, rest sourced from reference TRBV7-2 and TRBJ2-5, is GAGVSQSPSNKVTEKGKDVELRCDPISGHTALYWYRQSLGQGLEFLIYFQGNSAPDKSGLPSDRFSAERTGGSVSTLTIQRTQQEDSAVYLCASSSSGGAEGTQYFGPGTRLLVL.

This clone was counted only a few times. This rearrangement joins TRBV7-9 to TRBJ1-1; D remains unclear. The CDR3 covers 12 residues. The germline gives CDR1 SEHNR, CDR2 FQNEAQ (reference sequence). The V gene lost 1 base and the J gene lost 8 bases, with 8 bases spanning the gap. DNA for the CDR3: TGTGCCAGCAGCTTAGGAGCCACCGAAGCTTTCTTT. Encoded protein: CASSLGATEAFF. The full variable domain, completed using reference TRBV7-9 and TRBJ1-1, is DTGVSQNPRHKITKRGQNVTFRCDPISEHNRLYWYRQTLGQGPEFLTYFQNEAQLEKSRLLSDRFSAERPKGSFSTLEIQRTEQGDSAMYLCASSLGATEAFFGQGTRLTVV.

The CDR3 region is CASRGPGQGGSGANVLTF. DNA for the CDR3: TGTGCCAGCAGAGGTCCGGGACAGGGGGGCTCTGGGGCCAACGTCCTGACTTTC. This chain joins TRBV2 and TRBJ2-6; 11 nucleotides line up with TRBD1. V lost 6 bases and J lost 0; bases outside the gene matches: 7. The CDR3 contains 18 residues. The germline V gene has CDR1 SNHLY and CDR2 FYNNEI.

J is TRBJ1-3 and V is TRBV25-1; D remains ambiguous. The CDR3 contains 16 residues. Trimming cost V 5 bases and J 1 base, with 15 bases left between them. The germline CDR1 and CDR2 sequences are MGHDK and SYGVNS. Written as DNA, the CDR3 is TGTGCCAGCAGTAAGGACTGCAGGAGATCTGGAAACACCATATATTTT. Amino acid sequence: CASSKDCRRSGNTIYF.

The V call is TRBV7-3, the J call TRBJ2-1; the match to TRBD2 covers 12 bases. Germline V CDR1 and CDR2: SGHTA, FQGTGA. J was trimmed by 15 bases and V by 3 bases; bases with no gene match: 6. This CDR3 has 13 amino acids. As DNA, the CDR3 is TGTGCCAGCAGCTTGACTAGCGGGGGCCGCCTGTTCTTC. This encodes CASSLTSGGRLFF. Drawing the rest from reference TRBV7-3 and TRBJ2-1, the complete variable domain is GAGVSQTPSNKVTEKGKYVELRCDPISGHTALYWYRQSLGQGPEFLIYFQGTGAADDSGLPNDRFFAVRPEGSVSTLKIQRTERGDSAVYLCASSLTSGGRLFFGPGTRLTVL.